The T cell receptor (beta chain) described here comes from a study of blood T cell repertoires in COVID-19. Across the whole study: Researchers got acute and convalescent COVID-19 samples from the United States, Italy and Spain. Nucleic acid was either cDNA or gDNA, and it came from T cells, B-cell-depleted T cells, or PBMCs.

Germline V gives CDR1 SGHTA, CDR2 FQGTGA. V gave up 1 base and J gave up 6 bases, with 7 bases separating them. This CDR3 is 13 amino acids long. In the authors' methods: Reference gene primer amplification gave nucleated cell count estimates. Clones were read by immunoSEQ multiplex PCR, and TCRdb kept only the in-frame ones, dropping some. From that table come the V and J calls and clone size; the DNA was used to work out D and trimming. The table shows 85,000 to 90,000 clones, with around 85% occurring only once. Sequencing was done on a sample of peripheral blood. The receptor was derived from a woman of 80 years or more with active or convalescent COVID-19. V is TRBV7-3 and J is TRBJ1-5; D not resolved. The chain's CDR3 is CASSLNHGQPQHF. For the CDR3, the DNA is TGTGCCAGCAGCTTAAATCACGGTCAGCCCCAGCATTTT. Together with reference TRBV7-3 and TRBJ1-5, the CDR3 gives the full variable domain: GAGVSQTPSNKVTEKGKYVELRCDPISGHTALYWYRQSLGQGPEFLIYFQGTGAADDSGLPNDRFFAVRPEGSVSTLKIQRTERGDSAVYLCASSLNHGQPQHFGDGTRLSIL.